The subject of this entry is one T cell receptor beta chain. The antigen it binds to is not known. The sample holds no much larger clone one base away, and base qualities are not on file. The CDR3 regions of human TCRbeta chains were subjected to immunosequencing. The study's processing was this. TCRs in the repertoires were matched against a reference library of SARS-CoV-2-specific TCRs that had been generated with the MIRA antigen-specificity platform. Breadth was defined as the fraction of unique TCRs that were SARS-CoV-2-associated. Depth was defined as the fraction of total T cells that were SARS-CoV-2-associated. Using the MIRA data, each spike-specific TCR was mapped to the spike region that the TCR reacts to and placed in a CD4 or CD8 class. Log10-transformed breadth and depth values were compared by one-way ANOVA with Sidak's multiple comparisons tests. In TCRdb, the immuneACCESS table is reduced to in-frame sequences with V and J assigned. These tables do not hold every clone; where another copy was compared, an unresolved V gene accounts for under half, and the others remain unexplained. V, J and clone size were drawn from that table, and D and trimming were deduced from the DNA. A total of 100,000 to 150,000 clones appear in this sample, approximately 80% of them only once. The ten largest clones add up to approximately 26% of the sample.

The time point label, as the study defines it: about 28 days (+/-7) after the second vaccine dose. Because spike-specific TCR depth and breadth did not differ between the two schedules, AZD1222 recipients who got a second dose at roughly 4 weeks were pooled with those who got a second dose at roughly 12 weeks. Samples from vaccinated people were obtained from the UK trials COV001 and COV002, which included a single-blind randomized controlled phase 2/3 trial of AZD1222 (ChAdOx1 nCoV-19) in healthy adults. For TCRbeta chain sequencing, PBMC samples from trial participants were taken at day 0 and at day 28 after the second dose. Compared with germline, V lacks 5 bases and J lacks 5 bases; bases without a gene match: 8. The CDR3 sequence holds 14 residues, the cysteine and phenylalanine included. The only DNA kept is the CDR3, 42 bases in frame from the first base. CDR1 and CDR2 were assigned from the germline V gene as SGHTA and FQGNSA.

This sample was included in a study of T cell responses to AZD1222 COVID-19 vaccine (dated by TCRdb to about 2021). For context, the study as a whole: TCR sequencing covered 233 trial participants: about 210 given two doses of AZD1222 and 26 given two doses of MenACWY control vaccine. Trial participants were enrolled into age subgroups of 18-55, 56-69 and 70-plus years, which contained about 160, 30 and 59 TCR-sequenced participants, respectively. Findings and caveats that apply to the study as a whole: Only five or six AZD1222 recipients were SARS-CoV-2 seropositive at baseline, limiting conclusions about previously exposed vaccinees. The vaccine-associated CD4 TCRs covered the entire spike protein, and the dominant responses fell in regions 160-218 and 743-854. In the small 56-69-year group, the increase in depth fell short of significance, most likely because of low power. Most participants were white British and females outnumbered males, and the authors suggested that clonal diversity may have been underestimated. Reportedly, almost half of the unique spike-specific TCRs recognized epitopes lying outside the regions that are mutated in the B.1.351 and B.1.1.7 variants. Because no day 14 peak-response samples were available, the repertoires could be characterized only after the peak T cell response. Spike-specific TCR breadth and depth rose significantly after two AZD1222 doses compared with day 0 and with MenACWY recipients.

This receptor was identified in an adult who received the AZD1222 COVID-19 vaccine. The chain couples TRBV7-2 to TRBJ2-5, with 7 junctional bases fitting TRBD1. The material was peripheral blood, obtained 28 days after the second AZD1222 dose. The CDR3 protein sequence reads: CASSPSTGSETQYF. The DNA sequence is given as TGTGCCAGCAGCCCCTCGACAGGGAGCGAGACCCAGTACTTC.